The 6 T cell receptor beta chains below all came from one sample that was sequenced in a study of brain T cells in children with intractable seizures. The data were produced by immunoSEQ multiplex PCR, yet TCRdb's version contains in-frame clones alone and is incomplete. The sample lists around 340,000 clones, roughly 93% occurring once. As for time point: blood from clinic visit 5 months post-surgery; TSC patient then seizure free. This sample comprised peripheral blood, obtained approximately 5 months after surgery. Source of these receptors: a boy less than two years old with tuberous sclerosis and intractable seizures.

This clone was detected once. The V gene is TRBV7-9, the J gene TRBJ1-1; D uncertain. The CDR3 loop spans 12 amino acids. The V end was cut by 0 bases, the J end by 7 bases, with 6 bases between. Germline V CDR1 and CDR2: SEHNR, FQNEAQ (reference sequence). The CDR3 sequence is CASSLARIEAFF. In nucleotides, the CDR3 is TGTGCCAGCAGCTTAGCTCGAATTGAAGCTTTCTTT.

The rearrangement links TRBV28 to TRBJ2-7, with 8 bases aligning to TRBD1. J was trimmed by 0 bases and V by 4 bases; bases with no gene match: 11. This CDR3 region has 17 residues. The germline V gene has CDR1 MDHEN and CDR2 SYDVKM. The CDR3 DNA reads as TGTGCCAGCAGTTCATACATGGACAGGGAAAGCTCCTACGAGCAGTACTTC. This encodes CASSSYMDRESSYEQYF.

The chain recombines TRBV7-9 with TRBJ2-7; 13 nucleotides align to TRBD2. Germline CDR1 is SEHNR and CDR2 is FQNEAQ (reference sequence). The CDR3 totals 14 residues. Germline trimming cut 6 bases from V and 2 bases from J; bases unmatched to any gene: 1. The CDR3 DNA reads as TGTGCCAGCAGTGGACTAGCGGGGGCCTACGAGCAGTACTTC. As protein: CASSGLAGAYEQYF.

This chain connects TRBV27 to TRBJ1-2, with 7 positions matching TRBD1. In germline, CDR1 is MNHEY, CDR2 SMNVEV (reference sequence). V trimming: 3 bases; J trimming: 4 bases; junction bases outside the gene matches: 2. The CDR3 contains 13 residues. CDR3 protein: CASSFRQGYGYTF. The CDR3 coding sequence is TGTGCCAGCAGTTTCCGACAGGGCTATGGCTACACCTTC.

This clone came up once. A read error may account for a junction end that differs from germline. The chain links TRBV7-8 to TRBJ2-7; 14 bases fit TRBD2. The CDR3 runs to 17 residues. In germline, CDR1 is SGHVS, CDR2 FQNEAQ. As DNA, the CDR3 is TGTGCCAGCACCTTACCGGGACTAGCGGGAGAGGGTGGCGAGCAGTACTTC. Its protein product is CASTLPGLAGEGGEQYF.

The CDR3 DNA reads TGTGCCAGCACCCCGGGGAAGCAGTTCACAGATACGCAGTATTTT. Its translation: CASTPGKQFTDTQYF. The genes are TRBV9 and TRBJ2-3; possible D gene TRBD2, 5 bases. The germline V gene encodes CDR1 SGDLS and CDR2 YYNGEE. This CDR3 has 15 amino acids. Trimming took off 6 bases at V and 2 bases at J, with 16 bases between the two ends.